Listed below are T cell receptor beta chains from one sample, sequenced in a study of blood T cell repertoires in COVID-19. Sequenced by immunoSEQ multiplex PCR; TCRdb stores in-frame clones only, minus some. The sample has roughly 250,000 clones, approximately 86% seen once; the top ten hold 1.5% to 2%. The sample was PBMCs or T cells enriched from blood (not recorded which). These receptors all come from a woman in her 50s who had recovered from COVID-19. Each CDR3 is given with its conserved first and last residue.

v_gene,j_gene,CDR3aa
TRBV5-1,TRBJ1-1,CASSGGGYMNTEAFF
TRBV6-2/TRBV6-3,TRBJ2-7,CASSYGAEQYF
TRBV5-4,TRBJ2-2,CASRRLAIGGPGELFF
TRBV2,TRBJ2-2,CASGQGGRAGLFTGELFF
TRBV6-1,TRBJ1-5,CASSEALGTGVGSGNQPQHF
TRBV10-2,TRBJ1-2,CASSDYRDSNYGYTF
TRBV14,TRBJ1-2,CASSQEPGLDNTFDGYTF
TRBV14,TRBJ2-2,CASSQKKWTGNSGELFF
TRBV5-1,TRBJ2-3,CASSPALAGGRADTQYF
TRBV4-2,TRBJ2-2,CASSQGSGRAVGELFF
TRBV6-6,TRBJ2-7,CASSYAQKVTYEQYF
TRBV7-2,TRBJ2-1,CASSSLQGLAGGQFF
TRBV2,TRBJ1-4,CASSGSLGRAGEKLFF
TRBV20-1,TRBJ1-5,CSASRDRDFEPQHF
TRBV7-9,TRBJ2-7,CASTPPKGTGGISEQYF
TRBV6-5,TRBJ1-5,CASSYSGRQPQHF
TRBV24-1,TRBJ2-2,CATSVWLREGENTGELFF
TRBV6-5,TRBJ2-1,CASSYSSQGARNEQFF
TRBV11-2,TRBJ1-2,CASRGGQGLQANYGYTF
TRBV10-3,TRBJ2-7,CASRRGELAPEEQYF
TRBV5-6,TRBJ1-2,CASSLAQRGGRDGYTF
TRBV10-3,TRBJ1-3,CAIRQGFLSGNTIYF
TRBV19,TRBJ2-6,CASSIDPGSPGANVLTF